Included here is one T cell receptor (beta chain) sequence, with context. Its antigen is as yet unknown. These data are taken from a study of OX40 agonist ivuxolimab in advanced cancers. Study context: A male proportion of 82.7% was recorded, with mean age 60 years and range roughly 23 to 79. Findings and caveats of the study: Also present in some nonresponders was a low level of normalized T-cell clonal expansion. Some of the lowest clonal expansion was seen in partial responders at 0.1-3.0 mg/kg.

Measured with immunoSEQ multiplex PCR; TCRdb has only the in-frame clones, and not every one. Here the sample spans about 94,000 clones, 87% being singletons. The source of this sequence is an adult with an advanced solid tumor such as melanoma, head and neck, liver or kidney cancer. The sample here was CD4+ or CD8+ T cells sorted from blood, taken in a trial of the OX40 agonist ivuxolimab.

The DNA for the CDR3 is TGTGCCAGCAGCTTGGAGGACAATAACTATGGCTACACCTTC. This codes for CASSLEDNNYGYTF. This chain joins TRBV5-4 and TRBJ1-2; D might be TRBD1 (5 bases). Germline V lookup: CDR1 SGHNT, CDR2 YYREEE (reference sequence). This CDR3 has 14 residues. The V and J ends lost 0 bases and 1 base respectively, with 7 bases between them.